Presented here are 18 T cell receptor beta chains from one specimen sequenced in a study of T cells in Graves' hyperthyroidism and ophthalmopathy. TCR beta CDR3 region amplification was performed from RNA transcripts. A set of HTBI primers served as the primers for a first-round RT-PCR of the TCR CDR3. TCRdb reprocessed the multiplex PCR reads via MiXCR and lists one record per CDR3 protein. The table records 700,000 to 850,000 distinct CDR3 sequences, just over 35% of them present only once. Sequenced sample: blood. Receptors were obtained from a woman aged 40 to 50 with Graves' hyperthyroidism.

The chain has TRBV7-8 and TRBJ2-3; weak D call: TRBD2 (6 bases). V dropped 1 base and J dropped 6 bases, with 17 bases sitting between them. The germline V gene has CDR1 SGHVS and CDR2 FQNEAQ. The CDR3 has 16 residues. CDR3 sequence: CASSLEGGGNPDTQYF. CDR3 nucleotides: TGTGCCAGCAGCTTAGAAGGCGGAGGGAACCCTGATACGCAGTATTTT.

V and J are TRBV12-3 or TRBV12-4 and TRBJ1-4, with TRBD1 matching over 9 bases. The CDR3 consists of 16 residues. The trim removed 5 bases at V and 8 bases at J, leaving 12 bases unmatched. The CDR3 DNA reads as TGTGCCAGCAGTCCGCTTCCGGGACAGGGAGAAGAAAAACTGTTTTTT. It codes for CASSPLPGQGEEKLFF.

There are many counts of this clonotype. V gene TRBV6-5 combines with J gene TRBJ1-5; D gene ambiguous. The CDR3 covers 14 residues. V was cut by 2 bases and J by 7 bases, with 12 bases left in between. Germline V gene data show CDR1 as MNHEY and CDR2 as SVGAGI. The CDR3 loop reads CASSYTPTQQPQHF. In DNA, the CDR3 is TGTGCCAGCAGTTACACCCCTACTCAGCAGCCCCAGCATTTT.

The chain links TRBV20-1 to TRBJ2-7, with D possibly being TRBD1 (6 bases). CDR1 is DFQATT, CDR2 SNEGSKA, per germline (reference sequence). CDR3 length: 15 residues. V was pared by 2 bases and J by 1 base, with 15 bases between. The CDR3 here is CSARRTLTGSYEQYF. In nucleotides, the CDR3 is TGCAGTGCTAGACGGACTCTAACAGGGTCCTACGAGCAGTACTTC.

This clonotype was counted at least ten times. This chain links TRBV20-1 with TRBJ1-2; D is unclear. Trimming cost V 6 bases and J 6 bases, with 8 bases left between them. The CDR3 consists of 10 residues. Per the germline V gene, CDR1 is DFQATT and CDR2 is SNEGSKA (reference sequence). The CDR3 spells CSAPDDGYTF. CDR3 nucleotide sequence: TGCAGTGCCCCGGACGATGGCTACACCTTC.

CDR3 residues: CASSQNPSGRGSEQYF. The CDR3 DNA reads as TGCGCCAGCAGCCAAAATCCTAGCGGGAGAGGCAGCGAGCAGTACTTC. J is TRBJ2-7 and V is TRBV4-3, with 10 bases fitting TRBD2. V shed 2 bases, J shed 6 bases, and the junction held 10 bases outside the gene matches. The CDR3 runs to 16 residues. Germline CDR1 LGHNA, CDR2 YSLEER.

The genes are TRBV2 and TRBJ2-7, with 10 bases identical to TRBD2. With V trimmed by 1 base and J by 4 bases, 4 bases remained unmatched. The CDR3 loop spans 15 amino acids. Germline values: CDR1 SNHLY, CDR2 FYNNEI. CDR3 protein: CASSEEAGGPYEQYF. The CDR3 DNA sequence: TGTGCCAGCAGTGAAGAAGCGGGAGGGCCTTACGAGCAGTACTTC.

This chain links TRBV2 with TRBJ1-6, with D perhaps TRBD1 (5 bases). Germline CDR1 reads SNHLY; CDR2 reads FYNNEI. This CDR3 has 19 residues. V was pared by 3 bases and J by 0 bases, with 18 bases between. The DNA of the CDR3 is TGTGCCAGCAGTGAGACAGACCCACCGGCGAGCTCCTATAATTCACCCCTCCACTTT. Its protein is CASSETDPPASSYNSPLHF.

This clonotype occurred a few times. One junction end disagrees with the germline gene, perhaps due to a read error. This chain joins TRBV20-1 and TRBJ2-5; D is ambiguous. Germline CDR1 reads DFQATT; CDR2 reads SNEGSKA (reference sequence). The CDR3 contains 11 residues. The CDR3 DNA reads TGCAGTGCTAGAGATCGAGGAACCCGGTACTTC. Protein sequence: CSARDRGTRYF.

This rearrangement joins TRBV7-2 to TRBJ2-7; D is uncertain. CDR3 size: 15 residues. Trimming shortened V by 1 base and J by 6 bases, and 16 bases separated the two germline ends. Germline V CDR1 and CDR2: SGHTA, FQGNSA. CDR3 bases: TGTGCCAGCAGCTTAGACAACTTGGAGTTTTTCGAGCAGTACTTC. Its protein is CASSLDNLEFFEQYF.

This rearrangement joins TRBV7-2 to TRBJ2-3, with 8 bases that match TRBD1. V dropped 6 bases and J dropped 1; count of bases not matched to a gene: 9. CDR1 is SGHTA and CDR2 is FQGNSA in the germline V gene. The CDR3 extends over 16 amino acids. The CDR3 DNA is TGTGCCAGCAGTTACCACGGGACAGGACGCACAGATACGCAGTATTTT. Protein product: CASSYHGTGRTDTQYF.

This clonotype occurred once. Lacking the conserved final phenylalanine or tryptophan, this CDR3 likely reflects a read error. The rearrangement uses TRBV7-2 and TRBJ2-5; 7 bases align to TRBD1. The CDR3 is made up of 13 amino acids. Germline CDR1 is SGHTA and CDR2 is FQGNSA. The CDR3 protein is CAGSRDSVETQYS. The CDR3 region has the DNA TGTGCCGGCAGTCGGGACAGTGTGGAGACCCAGTACTCC.

The chain carries TRBV12-3 or TRBV12-4 and TRBJ2-7; D could derive from TRBD1 or TRBD2 (5 bases each). The CDR3 runs to 15 residues. V shed 5 bases and J shed 6 bases, with 20 bases lying between them. CDR3 residues: CASSPPGPPSSEQYF. The CDR3 DNA sequence: TGTGCCAGCAGTCCTCCGGGACCCCCTTCGAGCGAGCAGTACTTC.

The chain has TRBV19 and TRBJ1-5; D is possibly TRBD1 (6 bases). The germline V and J ends were trimmed by 6 bases and 3 bases, with 12 bases remaining between them. CDR3 size: 14 residues. Germline values: CDR1 LNHDA, CDR2 SQIVND (reference sequence). As DNA, the CDR3 is TGTGCCAGTAGCAGGGGAAATCTCAATCAGCCCCAGCATTTT. Translation gives CASSRGNLNQPQHF.

This clonotype occurred many times. The CDR3: CAISDPQGGFQETQYF. CDR3 coding DNA: TGTGCCATCAGTGACCCTCAAGGGGGATTCCAAGAGACCCAGTACTTC. The chain has TRBV10-3 and TRBJ2-5; D perhaps matches TRBD1 (6 bases). Germline V gene lookup returns CDR1 ENHRY and CDR2 SYGVKD. This CDR3 is built from 16 residues. Trimming took off 3 bases at V and 1 base at J, with 15 bases between the two ends.

Concerning this clonotype itself: A clone one base away is much larger, so this may be a read error. The CDR3 is CASSNQSNEKLFF. Written as DNA, the CDR3 is TGTGCCAGTAGTAACCAGAGCAATGAAAAACTGTTTTTT. This chain uses TRBV19 with TRBJ1-4; D remains ambiguous. The CDR3 length is 13 residues. Trimming removed 4 bases from V and 5 bases from J, with 8 bases in between. Germline lookup yields CDR1 LNHDA and CDR2 SQIVND (reference sequence). The full variable domain, with the rest looked up from reference TRBV19 and TRBJ1-4, is DGGITQSPKYLFRKEGQNVTLSCEQNLNHDAMYWYRQDPGQGLRLIYYSQIVNDFQKGDIAEGYSVSREKKESFPLTVTSAQKNPTAFYLCASSNQSNEKLFFGSGTQLSVL.

Worth noting for this clonotype: The CDR3 ends on some other residue instead of the conserved phenylalanine or tryptophan, so this is likely a read error. The DNA is left out, because the CDR3 cannot be placed on it with certainty; the CDR3 is given as TCRdb lists it. V usage is TRBV7-2 and J usage is TRBJ1-3; the table assigns TRBD1, which was not confirmed against the DNA. Germline V gene lookup returns CDR1 SGHTA and CDR2 FQGNSA. The CDR3 spans 9 amino acids, including both terminal residues. This CDR3 reads CASSLVGTG.

Regarding this clonotype: One base away lies a much larger clone, so this may be a sequencing read error. The chain employs TRBV7-9 and TRBJ1-2; 7 positions agree with TRBD1. This CDR3 comprises 13 residues. Germline V gene sequence: CDR1 SEHNR, CDR2 FQNEAQ (reference sequence). CDR3 region: CASTGQNVGGYSF. CDR3 bases: TGTGCCTCAACGGGACAGAATGTAGGGGGCTACTCCTTC.